This T cell receptor (beta chain) is drawn from a study of control samples from healthy donors and cancer patients. Method: immunoSEQ multiplex PCR; TCRdb's copy keeps in-frame clones and lacks some. The sample gives approximately 210,000 clones, about nine tenths of which show up once; 1.5% to 2% is in the top ten. The germline CDR1 and CDR2 sequences are MNHNS and SASEGT. There are 13 residues in the CDR3. Trimming cost V 3 bases and J 0 bases, with 5 bases left between them. Sequencing was done on a sample of blood. This sequence originates from a man aged 25 to 40 in good health. The chain employs TRBV6-1 and TRBJ1-1, with D unclear. DNA for the CDR3: TGTGCCAGCAGTGATTACCTGAACACTGAAGCTTTCTTT. It encodes CASSDYLNTEAFF.